This is a list of T cell receptor beta chains from one sample in a study of early T cells in non-severe SARS-CoV-2 infection. MiXCR, applied by TCRdb to the 5' RACE reads, yields one record per CDR3 protein. Here the sample spans around 63,000 distinct CDR3 sequences, 10% to 15% being singletons. The sample taken for sequencing was whole blood. All receptors come from an adult who was a healthcare worker with PCR-confirmed SARS-CoV-2 infection or an uninfected control (not recorded which). The CDR3 runs from the conserved cysteine through the conserved F or W. The order of the fields is V gene, J gene, clone size, D gene, CDR3 protein, CDR3 DNA. A D gene is named only where the DNA matches it firmly. Part of the rows lack a size; the others show once, few, many or a class for expanded clones.

TRBV11-2,TRBJ1-1,many,.,CASSPRLPGQPNTEAFF,TGTGCCAGCAGCCCCCGTTTGCCAGGACAGCCGAACACTGAAGCTTTCTTT
TRBV15,TRBJ1-2,many,TRBD1,CATSSLDRGNYGYTF,TGTGCCACCAGCAGTTTAGACAGGGGCAACTATGGCTACACCTTC
TRBV19,TRBJ2-1,many,.,CASSQYNEQFF,TGTGCCAGTAGCCAGTACAATGAGCAGTTCTTC
TRBV20-1,TRBJ1-5,few,TRBD1,CSARAGGQGGNSNQPQHF,TGCAGTGCTAGAGCGGGGGGACAGGGTGGCAATAGCAATCAGCCCCAGCATTTT
TRBV6-2/TRBV6-3,TRBJ1-6,many,.,CASSYGSNSPLHF,TGTGCCAGCAGCTATGGGAGCAATTCACCCCTCCACTTT
TRBV5-1,TRBJ1-3,many,.,CASSLSLFSGNTIYF,TGCGCCAGCAGCTTATCCCTTTTCTCTGGAAACACCATATATTTT
TRBV6-5,TRBJ2-1,many,TRBD1,CASSQQGDEQFF,TGTGCCAGCAGTCAACAGGGGGACGAGCAGTTCTTC
TRBV2,TRBJ2-3,many,.,CASRGDLADTQYF,TGTGCCAGCAGGGGGGATTTGGCGGATACGCAGTATTTT
TRBV20-1,TRBJ2-5,.,.,CSASYPGGNQETQYF,TGCAGTGCTAGTTACCCAGGGGGGAACCAAGAGACCCAGTACTTC
TRBV5-6,TRBJ1-5,many,.,CASSLRGFSQPQHF,TGTGCCAGCAGCTTACGGGGTTTCTCTCAGCCCCAGCATTTT
TRBV29-1,TRBJ2-7,many,TRBD1,CSVEDTDRETYEQYF,TGCAGCGTTGAAGATACTGACAGGGAAACATACGAGCAGTACTTC
TRBV12-5,TRBJ1-1,few,.,CASGTFMGGTEAFF,TGTGCTAGTGGTACCTTCATGGGGGGGACTGAAGCTTTCTTT
TRBV10-3,TRBJ2-2,few,.,CAISDPGVAGGTGELFF,TGTGCCATCAGTGACCCCGGGGTTGCAGGAGGGACCGGGGAGCTGTTTTTT
TRBV29-1,TRBJ2-1,.,.,CSARRHPNEQFF,TGCAGCGCCAGGCGACACCCCAATGAGCAGTTCTTC
TRBV11-3,TRBJ2-1,.,.,CASSLFGGQEGNEQFF,TGTGCCAGCAGCTTATTTGGGGGGCAAGAAGGGAATGAGCAGTTCTTC
TRBV9,TRBJ1-4,many,.,CASSVGSDNEKLFF,TGTGCCAGCAGCGTGGGATCGGACAATGAAAAACTGTTTTTT
TRBV5-1,TRBJ2-3,many,TRBD1,CASSRQGVSTDTQYF,TGCGCCAGCAGCCGACAGGGGGTTAGCACAGATACGCAGTATTTT